This TCR beta chain was recovered during a study of OX40 agonist ivuxolimab in advanced cancers. Study-wide results and caveats: Several nonresponders also turned out to have low normalized T-cell clonal expansion. At 0.1 to 3.0 mg/kg and by week 6, clonal expansion occurred in CD4+ and CD8+ blood T cells.

Generated by immunoSEQ multiplex PCR, the TCRdb table keeps only in-frame clones and is missing some. Of tens of thousands of clones detected, approximately 70% appear once; the ten largest clones hold around a sixth. Points on this clone: The target antigen is unknown.

V dropped 5 bases and J dropped 1 base, with 12 bases sitting between them. The V gene's germline CDR1 is SGHTA and CDR2 FQGTGA. The CDR3 extends over 14 amino acids. At baseline, cycle 4 day 1, and cycle 7 day 1, blood was sampled. This material consisted of CD4+ or CD8+ T cells sorted from blood, taken in a trial of the OX40 agonist ivuxolimab. J is TRBJ2-7 and V is TRBV7-3; TRBD1 might be the D (6 bases). This receptor was taken from an adult with an advanced solid tumor such as melanoma, head and neck, liver or kidney cancer. The CDR3 DNA reads as TGTGCCAGCAGCGCCGAGGACAGATCCTACGAGCAGTACTTC. Translated: CASSAEDRSYEQYF. Full variable domain (outside the CDR3, taken from reference TRBV7-3 and TRBJ2-7): GAGVSQTPSNKVTEKGKYVELRCDPISGHTALYWYRQSLGQGPEFLIYFQGTGAADDSGLPNDRFFAVRPEGSVSTLKIQRTERGDSAVYLCASSAEDRSYEQYFGPGTRLTVT.